Following are 7 T cell receptor beta chains from one sample sequenced in a study of blood T cell repertoires in COVID-19. The repertoire was sequenced with immunoSEQ multiplex PCR; TCRdb's copy has only in-frame clones and lacks some. The sample holds 300,000 to 350,000 clones; about 90% are singletons and the top ten take less than 2.5%. The material sequenced was peripheral blood. These receptors originate from a man aged 18 to 29 with active or convalescent COVID-19.

The rearrangement joins TRBV19 to TRBJ2-7; D is perhaps TRBD1 (5 bases). The CDR3 spans 13 residues. V gave up 3 bases and J gave up 4 bases, with 10 bases separating them. Germline V gene lookup returns CDR1 LNHDA and CDR2 SQIVND (reference sequence). CDR3 DNA: TGTGCCAGTAGTATTTCAGGGCGGTACGAGCAGTACTTC. It encodes CASSISGRYEQYF.

The chain links TRBV6-6 to TRBJ2-7, with 9 bases that match TRBD1. This CDR3 spans 15 amino acids. Germline lookup yields CDR1 MNHNY and CDR2 SVGAGI (reference sequence). V lost 0 bases, J lost 6 bases, and 6 bases stayed unmatched. The CDR3 bases are TGTGCCAGCAGTTACTCCCCGGGACAGGGTAGCGAGCAGTACTTC. Translation gives CASSYSPGQGSEQYF.

The table lists this clone with a count of one. This sequence joins TRBV28 and TRBJ2-3; TRBD2 matches 9 bases. The germline gives CDR1 MDHEN, CDR2 SYDVKM. The CDR3 loop spans 14 amino acids. V lost 5 bases to trimming and J lost 8 bases; unmatched junction nucleotides: 8. The CDR3 loop is CASSTLAGSGTQYF. The CDR3 DNA reads TGTGCCAGCAGTACGCTAGCGGGGTCCGGTACGCAGTATTTT.

Comment on this clone: A much larger clone lies a single base off, so this may be a read error. For the CDR3, the DNA is TGTGCCAGCAGCCCCTGGACTAGCCTGACCGGGGAGCTGTTTTTT. It specifies CASSPWTSLTGELFF. The V gene is TRBV9, the J gene TRBJ2-2, with 8 nucleotides matching TRBD2. The V gene end was trimmed by 4 bases and the J gene end by 5 bases; junction bases not matched to a gene: 7. Germline assignment: CDR1 SGDLS and CDR2 YYNGEE. The CDR3 sequence is 15 residues long.

The chain recombines TRBV5-1 with TRBJ1-6; D call uncertain. The V gene lost 3 bases and the J gene lost 7 bases, with 11 bases spanning the gap. From germline, CDR1 is SGHRS and CDR2 YFSETQ. The CDR3 runs to 14 residues. The CDR3 bases are TGCGCCAGCAGCTATGTATCGCTAAATTCACCCCTCCACTTT. The encoded protein is CASSYVSLNSPLHF.

This clone was seen only a few times. The chain employs TRBV19 and TRBJ2-7, with 9 bases identical to TRBD1. Germline CDR1 LNHDA, CDR2 SQIVND (reference sequence). This CDR3 spans 14 amino acids. The V and J ends lost 8 bases and 4 bases, in that order; junction bases with no gene match: 9. Here the CDR3 reads CASGAGTGRYEQYF. In DNA, the CDR3 is TGTGCCAGTGGGGCCGGGACAGGGAGATACGAGCAGTACTTC.

This CDR3 reads CASSDASGVRGEQFF. Written as DNA, the CDR3 is TGCGCCAGCAGTGACGCTAGCGGGGTCCGGGGTGAGCAGTTCTTC. The V and J genes are TRBV10-2 and TRBJ2-1; 9 bases align to TRBD2. In germline, CDR1 is WSHSY, CDR2 SAAADI. Trimming cost V 3 bases and J 9 bases; bases outside gene matches: 9. The CDR3 is 15 amino acids.